Below, 10 T cell receptor beta chains from the same sample are listed, as sequenced in a study of cytomegalovirus exposure and HLA in healthy donors. The PCR used 60 Vbeta and 13 Jbeta primers. Using immunoSEQ multiplex PCR, the repertoire was profiled, and TCRdb retains in-frame clones only, with some absent. The table lists 110,000 or so clones, roughly 70% of them singletons. Sequencing used PBMCs. All receptors derive from a young man in good health and CMV-seropositive.

This sequence joins TRBV27 and TRBJ2-2; D ambiguous. The CDR3 has 13 amino acids. Germline V lookup: CDR1 MNHEY, CDR2 SMNVEV (reference sequence). The V end lost 1 base, the J end lost 4 bases, and 4 bases lay between the germline ends. The CDR3 nucleotides read TGTGCCAGCAGTTTATACGGCACCGGGGAGCTGTTTTTT. Translated: CASSLYGTGELFF.

The chain carries TRBV13 and TRBJ2-5; a weak D match, TRBD2 (5 bases). The V end lost 10 bases, the J end lost 0 bases, and 15 bases lay between the germline ends. Per germline, CDR1 PRHDT and CDR2 FYEKMQ (reference sequence). This CDR3 has 14 amino acids. The CDR3 sequence: CATRLRAYQETQYF. The CDR3 DNA reads as TGTGCCACCCGTTTGCGGGCATACCAAGAGACCCAGTACTTC.

This clone was found a few times. V usage is TRBV18 and J usage is TRBJ1-4; D gene unclear. Germline V gene sequence: CDR1 KGHSH, CDR2 LQKENI. The CDR3 sequence is 13 residues long. V dropped 6 bases and J dropped 4 bases, with 9 bases sitting between them. In DNA, the CDR3 is TGTGCCAGCTCGGGCCTTGTTAATGAAAAACTGTTTTTT. Residues: CASSGLVNEKLFF.

This chain connects TRBV7-9 to TRBJ1-1; TRBD1 matches 8 bases. The CDR3 covers 13 residues. In germline, CDR1 is SEHNR, CDR2 FQNEAQ (reference sequence). V gave up 2 bases and J gave up 4 bases; unmatched junction bases: 0. The DNA for the CDR3 is TGTGCCAGCAGCTTAACAGGGGGCACTGAAGCTTTCTTT. Protein sequence: CASSLTGGTEAFF.

The chain links TRBV7-9 to TRBJ1-1; no definite D call. Germline V gene sequence: CDR1 SEHNR, CDR2 FQNEAQ (reference sequence). The CDR3 totals 10 residues. The V end was cut by 8 bases, the J end by 6 bases, with 7 bases between. CDR3 protein: CASGPPEAFF. CDR3 bases: TGTGCCAGCGGCCCCCCTGAAGCTTTCTTT.

This chain uses TRBV15 with TRBJ2-5, with D possibly TRBD1 on 6 matching bases. V lost 6 bases to trimming and J lost 4 bases, with 12 bases between them. The CDR3 is made up of 13 amino acids. Germline CDR1 reads LNHNV; CDR2 reads YYDKDF (reference sequence). CDR3 nucleotides: TGTGCCACCAGAAACAGGGACCGAGAGACCCAGTACTTC. Its translation: CATRNRDRETQYF.

This clone has just a few counts. The CDR3 DNA sequence: TGCGCCAGCAGCAAAGGGTATGGGACAGGGGAACAGCCCCAGCATTTT. It is translated as CASSKGYGTGEQPQHF. J is TRBJ1-5 and V is TRBV4-1, with TRBD1 matching over 10 bases. The CDR3 runs 16 residues. Germline loops: CDR1 MGHRA, CDR2 YSYEKL. Losses at the gene ends were 5 bases for V and 7 bases for J; bases not matched to a gene: 11.

This chain links TRBV5-4 with TRBJ2-5; the match to TRBD2 covers 8 bases. Germline-derived CDR1 and CDR2 are SGHNT and YYREEE (reference sequence). The CDR3 length is 17 residues. V was clipped by 2 bases and J by 4 bases; unmatched bases: 13. The CDR3 sequence is CASSLDIERGTGETQYF. The CDR3 region has the DNA TGTGCCAGCAGCTTAGATATAGAGCGGGGGACGGGAGAGACCCAGTACTTC.

This clone came up once. The chain recombines TRBV4-1 with TRBJ2-4; 9 positions agree with TRBD1. There are 15 residues in the CDR3. Germline V gives CDR1 MGHRA, CDR2 YSYEKL. V was clipped by 3 bases and J by 7 bases; unmatched bases: 7. The CDR3 region is CASSQEGQGFNIQYF. The CDR3 DNA reads TGCGCCAGCAGCCAGGAAGGACAGGGGTTCAACATTCAGTACTTC.

The rearrangement uses TRBV4-2 and TRBJ1-2, with 7 bases identical to TRBD1. Germline V gene lookup returns CDR1 LGHNA and CDR2 YNFKEQ. Germline trimming cut 3 bases from V and 5 bases from J; bases unmatched to any gene: 12. CDR3 length: 16 amino acids. The CDR3 loop is CASSHPRGQEIYGYTF. The DNA for the CDR3 is TGTGCCAGCAGCCACCCCCGCGGACAGGAGATTTATGGCTACACCTTC.